This T cell receptor (beta chain) was retrieved from a study of shared clonotypes between healthy human individuals. The CDR3 length is 12 residues. V shed 7 bases and J shed 6 bases, with 10 bases lying between them. The V gene's germline CDR1 is WNHNN and CDR2 SYGVQD (reference sequence). Evenly divided among several immunoSEQ plates was the genomic DNA of each subset. Sequencing used immunoSEQ multiplex PCR; TCRdb keeps in-frame clones, though not all of them. This sample has more than 400,000 clones, with less than 96% found just once. The sample was naive CD4+ T cells sorted from blood. Subset in this sample: CD45RA+ positively selected. The source of this sequence is a woman under 40 in good health. The chain has TRBV10-1 and TRBJ2-1, with D uncertain. The chain's CDR3 is CASKRSTNEQFF. In DNA, the CDR3 is TGCGCCAGCAAGAGGTCGACCAATGAGCAGTTCTTC.